The 3 T cell receptor beta chains reported below all come from one sample, sequenced in a study of T cells in tumors after PD-1 blockade. Some clones are missing from TCRdb's copy, which holds only in-frame ones; the method was immunoSEQ multiplex PCR. The sample has about 3,900 clones; 65% to 70% are singletons. Sequences were derived from tumor tissue, sampled before anti-PD-1 treatment. These TCRs come from a human donor with basal cell carcinoma.

The chain uses TRBV2 and TRBJ2-7, with D tentatively TRBD1 (5 bases). CDR3 length: 13 amino acids. V was pared by 4 bases and J by 3 bases, with 10 bases between. CDR1 is SNHLY and CDR2 is FYNNEI in the germline V gene. Written as DNA, the CDR3 is TGTGCCAGCAGTGTCAGGGCTCTCTACGAGCAGTACTTC. Protein: CASSVRALYEQYF.

This sequence joins TRBV6-1 and TRBJ2-2; 9 nucleotides match TRBD1. CDR3 length: 13 residues. Germline CDR1 is MNHNS and CDR2 is SASEGT. With V trimmed by 5 bases and J by 6 bases, 1 base remained unmatched. CDR3 in DNA: TGTGCCAGCAGTCGGACAGGGGCCGGGGAGCTGTTTTTT. Protein product: CASSRTGAGELFF.

This clone was picked up one time. The chain couples TRBV7-2 to TRBJ2-7; D call uncertain. The V gene lost 3 bases and the J gene lost 7 bases, with 19 bases spanning the gap. Germline CDR1 is SGHTA and CDR2 is FQGNSA. This CDR3 has 15 residues. The CDR3 nucleotides are TGTGCCAGCAGCTTGGTGACCGGGTCCCCCTCGGAGCAGTACTTC. Translated, it gives CASSLVTGSPSEQYF.